These 13 T cell receptor beta chains came from one sample sequenced in a study of blood T cell repertoires in COVID-19. Method: immunoSEQ multiplex PCR; TCRdb's copy keeps in-frame clones and lacks some. Of approximately 220,000 clones detected, about 85% appear once; the ten largest clones hold about 17%. The sequencing input was PBMCs or T cells enriched from blood (not recorded which). The receptor set was obtained from a middle-aged man who had recovered from COVID-19.

V is TRBV6-6 and J is TRBJ2-7, with 8 nucleotides matching TRBD1. J gave up 4 bases and V 2 bases, and 4 bases lay outside the gene matches. The length of the CDR3 is 14 residues. Germline V gives CDR1 MNHNY, CDR2 SVGAGI (reference sequence). CDR3 region: CASSYADRVYEQYF. The CDR3 nucleotides read TGTGCCAGCAGTTACGCGGACAGGGTGTACGAGCAGTACTTC.

This rearrangement joins TRBV7-3 to TRBJ1-2; 7 nucleotides match TRBD1. This CDR3 is built from 15 residues. The ends lost 0 bases at V and 6 bases at J; junction bases unmatched: 7. Per germline, CDR1 SGHTA and CDR2 FQGTGA. Here the CDR3 DNA reads TGTGCCAGCAGCTTAACGGGAGACAGGGCCGATGGCTACACCTTC. Amino acids: CASSLTGDRADGYTF.

The chain is built from TRBV14 and TRBJ1-2, with TRBD1 matching 8 bases. Germline V lookup: CDR1 SGHDN, CDR2 FVKESK. The CDR3 spans 13 residues. With 4 bases clipped from V and 8 bases from J, the junction kept 6 bases outside the gene matches. The CDR3 DNA follows: TGTGCCAGCAGCCCCATAGGACAGGGCGGCTACACCTTC. The encoded protein is CASSPIGQGGYTF.

The rearrangement uses TRBV7-2 and TRBJ1-2; 8 nucleotides line up with TRBD1. The CDR3 loop spans 18 amino acids. V shed 0 bases, J shed 3 bases, and the junction held 12 bases outside the gene matches. CDR1 and CDR2 (germline): SGHTA, FQGNSA. CDR3 loop: CASSLAYPGQEVDYGYTF. CDR3 coding DNA: TGTGCCAGCAGCTTAGCCTATCCGGGACAGGAGGTTGACTATGGCTACACCTTC.

This clone was seen just once. The chain carries TRBV12-3 or TRBV12-4 and TRBJ1-2, with TRBD1 as a possible D gene (5 bases). V was clipped by 3 bases and J by 4 bases, with 9 bases between them. CDR3 size: 13 residues. The CDR3 DNA sequence: TGTGCCAGCAGTTTTCTGACAGCCTATGGCTACACCTTC. Its protein is CASSFLTAYGYTF.

This chain connects TRBV6-5 to TRBJ2-7; 7 bases map to TRBD2. The CDR3 length is 14 residues. Trimming removed 8 bases from V and 8 bases from J; junction bases left unmatched: 15. Germline V gives CDR1 MNHEY, CDR2 SVGAGI. DNA for the CDR3: TGTGCCAGCCGGGTGGGGAGGGATTTGTTTCAGCAGTACTTC. This sequence encodes CASRVGRDLFQQYF.

The genes are TRBV5-5 and TRBJ2-3; possible D gene TRBD1, 5 bases. V shed 2 bases and J shed 2 bases, with 12 bases lying between them. This CDR3 comprises 15 residues. The germline gives CDR1 SGHKS, CDR2 YYEKEE (reference sequence). In nucleotides, the CDR3 is TGTGCCAGCAGCTTAAATCCAGGGTCCACAGATACGCAGTATTTT. This codes for CASSLNPGSTDTQYF.

This sequence joins TRBV9 and TRBJ1-1; weak D call: TRBD1 (6 bases). Germline V gives CDR1 SGDLS, CDR2 YYNGEE. Between the trimmed V and J ends, which lost 0 bases and 1 base, there was a span of 7 bases. The CDR3 runs to 14 residues. CDR3 sequence reads: CASSVGQANTEAFF. CDR3 DNA sequence: TGTGCCAGCAGCGTAGGACAGGCGAACACTGAAGCTTTCTTT.

The rearrangement links TRBV28 to TRBJ2-7; a weak D match, TRBD2 (5 bases). Deletions cut 9 bases from V and 0 bases from J, with 21 bases between. Per the germline V gene, CDR1 is MDHEN and CDR2 is SYDVKM. The CDR3 runs to 16 residues. The CDR3 DNA reads TGTGCCAGTACAACGGGGTGGAGTCCCGTCTCCTACGAGCAGTACTTC. Its protein product is CASTTGWSPVSYEQYF.

The genes are TRBV7-9 and TRBJ1-1; TRBD1 matches 8 bases. In germline, CDR1 is SEHNR, CDR2 FQNEAQ (reference sequence). The CDR3 has 12 amino acids. V gave up 5 bases and J gave up 7 bases; unmatched junction bases: 3. CDR3: CASSPDRVEAFF. CDR3 coding DNA: TGTGCCAGCAGCCCGGACAGGGTTGAAGCTTTCTTT.

The chain is built from TRBV5-4 and TRBJ1-3; D uncertain. The length of the CDR3 is 17 residues. V was clipped by 6 bases and J by 0 bases, with 19 bases between them. CDR1 is SGHNT and CDR2 is YYREEE in the germline V gene (reference sequence). The CDR3 region has the DNA TGTGCCAGCACCAACACGGGAAAGGGTCGCTCTGGAAACACCATATATTTT. The encoded protein is CASTNTGKGRSGNTIYF. Full variable domain (missing parts from reference TRBV5-4 and TRBJ1-3): ETGVTQSPTHLIKTRGQQVTLRCSSQSGHNTVSWYQQALGQGPQFIFQYYREEENGRGNFPPRFSGLQFPNYSSELNVNALELDDSALYLCASTNTGKGRSGNTIYFGEGSWLTVV.

In DNA form, the CDR3 reads TGTGCCGGGACTAGCGGGAGTAGAAATGAGCAGTTCTTC. Translating gives CAGTSGSRNEQFF. This rearrangement joins TRBV30 to TRBJ2-1, with TRBD2 matching 14 bases. Trimming took 8 bases from V and 7 from J; bases not matched to a gene: 4. The CDR3 consists of 13 residues. Germline V gene lookup returns CDR1 GTSNPN and CDR2 SVGIG (reference sequence).

The chain recombines TRBV27 with TRBJ2-1, with TRBD2 matching over 7 bases. This CDR3 comprises 14 residues. Germline loops: CDR1 MNHEY, CDR2 SMNVEV (reference sequence). J was trimmed by 8 bases and V by 3 bases; bases with no gene match: 7. This chain's CDR3 is CASSFRLAMYEQFF. The CDR3 coding sequence is TGTGCCAGCAGTTTCAGACTAGCTATGTATGAGCAGTTCTTC.